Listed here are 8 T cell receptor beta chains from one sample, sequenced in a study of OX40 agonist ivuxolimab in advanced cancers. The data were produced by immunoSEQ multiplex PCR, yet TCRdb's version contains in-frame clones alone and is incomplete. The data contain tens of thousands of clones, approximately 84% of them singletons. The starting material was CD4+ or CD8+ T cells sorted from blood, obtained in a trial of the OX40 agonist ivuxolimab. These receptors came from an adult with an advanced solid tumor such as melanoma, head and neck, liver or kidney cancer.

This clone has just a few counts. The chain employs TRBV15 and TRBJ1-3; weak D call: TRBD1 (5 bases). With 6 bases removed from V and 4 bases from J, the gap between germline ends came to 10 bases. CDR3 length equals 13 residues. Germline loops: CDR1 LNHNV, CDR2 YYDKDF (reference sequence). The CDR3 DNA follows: TGTGCCACCAGTGAGGGGTCAGGAAACACCATATATTTT. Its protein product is CATSEGSGNTIYF.

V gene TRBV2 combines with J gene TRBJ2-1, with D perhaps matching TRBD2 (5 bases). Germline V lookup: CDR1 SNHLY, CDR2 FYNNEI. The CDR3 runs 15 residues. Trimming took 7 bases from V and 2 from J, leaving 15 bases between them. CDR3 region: CASIPMGAAYNEQFF. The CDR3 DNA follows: TGTGCCAGCATCCCGATGGGAGCGGCCTACAATGAGCAGTTCTTC.

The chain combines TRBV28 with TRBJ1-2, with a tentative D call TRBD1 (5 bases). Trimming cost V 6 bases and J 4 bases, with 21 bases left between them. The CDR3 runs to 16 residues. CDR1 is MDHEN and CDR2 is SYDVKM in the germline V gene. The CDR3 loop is CASSNLRTGGSYGYTF. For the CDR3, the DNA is TGTGCCAGCAGCAACCTGCGTACCGGGGGGTCCTATGGCTACACCTTC.

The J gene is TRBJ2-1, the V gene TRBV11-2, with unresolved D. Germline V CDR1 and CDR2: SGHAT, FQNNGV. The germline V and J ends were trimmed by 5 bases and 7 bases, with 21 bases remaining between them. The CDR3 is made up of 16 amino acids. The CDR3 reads CASSHRTDPLGNEQFF. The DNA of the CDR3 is TGTGCCAGCAGCCATCGGACGGACCCGTTAGGGAATGAGCAGTTCTTC.

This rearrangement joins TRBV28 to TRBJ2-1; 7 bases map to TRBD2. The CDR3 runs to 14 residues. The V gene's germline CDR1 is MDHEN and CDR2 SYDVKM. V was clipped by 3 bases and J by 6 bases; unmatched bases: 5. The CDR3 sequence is CASSFPSGTNEQFF. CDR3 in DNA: TGTGCCAGCAGTTTTCCCAGCGGGACCAATGAGCAGTTCTTC. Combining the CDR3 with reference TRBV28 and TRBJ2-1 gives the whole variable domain DVKVTQSSRYLVKRTGEKVFLECVQDMDHENMFWYRQDPGLGLRLIYFSYDVKMKEKGDIPEGYSVSREKKERFSLILESASTNQTSMYLCASSFPSGTNEQFFGPGTRLTVL.

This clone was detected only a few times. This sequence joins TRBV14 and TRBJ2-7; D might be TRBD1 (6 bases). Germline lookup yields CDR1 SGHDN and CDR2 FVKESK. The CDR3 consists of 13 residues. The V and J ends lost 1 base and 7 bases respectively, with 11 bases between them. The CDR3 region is CASSQVTGWEQYF. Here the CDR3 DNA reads TGTGCCAGCAGCCAAGTTACAGGGTGGGAGCAGTACTTC.

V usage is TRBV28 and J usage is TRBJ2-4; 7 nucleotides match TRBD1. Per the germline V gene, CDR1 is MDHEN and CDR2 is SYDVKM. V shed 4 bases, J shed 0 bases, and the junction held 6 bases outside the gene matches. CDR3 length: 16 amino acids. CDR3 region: CASSYRGRLAKNIQYF. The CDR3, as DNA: TGTGCCAGCAGTTACAGGGGTCGGCTAGCCAAAAACATTCAGTACTTC.

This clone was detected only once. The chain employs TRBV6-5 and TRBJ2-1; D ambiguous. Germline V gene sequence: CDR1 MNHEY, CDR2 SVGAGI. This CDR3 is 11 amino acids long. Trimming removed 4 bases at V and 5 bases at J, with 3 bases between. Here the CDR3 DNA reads TGTGCCAGCAGTTTCCACAATGAGCAGTTCTTC. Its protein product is CASSFHNEQFF.